This TCR beta chain stems from a study of blood T cell repertoires in COVID-19. Measured with immunoSEQ multiplex PCR; TCRdb has only the in-frame clones, and not every one. This sample has fewer than 300,000 clones; roughly 85% occur once, and the top ten carry 2% to 3%. Per the germline V gene, CDR1 is MNHGY and CDR2 is SVAAGI. Trimming took 4 bases from V and 6 from J; bases not matched to a gene: 6. The CDR3 covers 14 residues. The sequence was obtained from a woman aged 45-60 years who had recovered from COVID-19. This sequence joins TRBV6-9 and TRBJ1-2, with 9 bases lining up with TRBD1. Sequencing was performed on PBMCs or T cells enriched from blood (not recorded which). CDR3: CASSFSTGGNGYTF. CDR3 nucleotide sequence: TGTGCCAGCAGTTTCTCGACAGGGGGAAATGGCTACACCTTC.